In this sample, the clone carrying this T cell receptor beta chain turned up a few times. The CDR3 runs to 22 residues. Germline V CDR1 and CDR2: KGHDR, SFDVKD. V lost 1 base, J lost 1 base, and 12 bases stayed unmatched. A single record per CDR3 protein comes from TCRdb applying MiXCR to the RT-PCR reads. The sample yields around 700,000 distinct CDR3 sequences, about 14% seen once. The origin of this receptor is a female donor in good health, serving as a healthy control. Material for sequencing was memory CD4+ T cells from blood. The rearrangement links TRBV24-1 to TRBJ2-1; 16 nucleotides match TRBD2. CDR3 nucleotide sequence: TGTGCCACCAGTGATTTTAAACCGGGACTAGCGGGAGGGCCTTCTTCCTACAATGAGCAGTTCTTC. Translating it yields CATSDFKPGLAGGPSSYNEQFF.